The 27 T cell receptor beta chains below were found in one sample sequenced in a study of a mutant IDH1 vaccine in newly diagnosed glioma. Assay: immunoSEQ multiplex PCR; the TCRdb copy retains only in-frame clones and omits some. The table lists tens of thousands of clones, 85% of them singletons. These receptors lack a known antigen. Noted time point: week 23, last vaccination. Topical imiquimod was applied with each vaccine dose, which held 300 ug of mutant IDH1 20-mer peptide. This material consisted of PBMCs, taken from a glioma patient whose treatment included an IDH1 peptide vaccine. These receptors were obtained from a woman between 45 and 60 years old with glioma.

Points on this clone: This specimen includes other DNA sequences encoding the same CDR3. The rearrangement joins TRBV9 to TRBJ2-7, with TRBD2 matching over 11 bases. The CDR3 is 14 amino acids. V gave up 3 bases and J gave up 3 bases; unmatched junction bases: 2. The V gene's germline CDR1 is SGDLS and CDR2 YYNGEE. In nucleotides, the CDR3 is TGTGCCAGCAGCGAGGGGACTAGCGGCTACGAGCAGTACTTC. Residues: CASSEGTSGYEQYF.

V and J are TRBV10-3 and TRBJ2-7; D possibly corresponds to TRBD1 (6 bases). Germline V gives CDR1 ENHRY, CDR2 SYGVKD. The CDR3 is made up of 15 amino acids. Trimming pared 3 bases from V and 7 bases from J, leaving 19 bases between. This CDR3 is CAISDTLEGVGEQYF. The CDR3 nucleotides are TGTGCCATCAGTGACACCCTCGAGGGGGTAGGGGAGCAGTACTTC.

The chain couples TRBV2 to TRBJ1-2; no clear D. The ends were cut back, 6 bases at V and 0 bases at J, with 8 bases in the middle. The length of the CDR3 is 13 residues. Germline V lookup: CDR1 SNHLY, CDR2 FYNNEI. DNA of the CDR3: TGTGCCAGCAGGACGGAGGCTAACTATGGCTACACCTTC. Encoded protein: CASRTEANYGYTF.

The chain employs TRBV18 and TRBJ2-5, with a tentative D call TRBD2 (5 bases). From germline, CDR1 is KGHSH and CDR2 LQKENI. CDR3 length equals 14 residues. Trimming removed 0 bases from V and 5 bases from J, with 10 bases in between. The CDR3 sequence: CASSPPGDRETQYF. The CDR3 nucleotides read TGTGCCAGCTCACCACCGGGAGATAGGGAGACCCAGTACTTC. The complete variable domain, with remaining parts taken from reference TRBV18 and TRBJ2-5, reads NAGVMQNPRHLVRRRGQEARLRCSPMKGHSHVYWYRQLPEEGLKFMVYLQKENIIDESGMPKERFSAEFPKEGPSILRIQQVVRGDSAAYFCASSPPGDRETQYFGPGTRLLVL.

The chain recombines TRBV28 with TRBJ2-2; D gene unclear. Germline CDR1 MDHEN, CDR2 SYDVKM. Trimming left V 3 bases short and J 0 bases short, with 11 bases between. The CDR3 sequence is 16 residues long. The CDR3 bases are TGTGCCAGCAGTTTGGAACAGTTCGCGAACACCGGGGAGCTGTTTTTT. It encodes CASSLEQFANTGELFF. Based on the CDR3 plus reference TRBV28 and TRBJ2-2, the full variable domain is DVKVTQSSRYLVKRTGEKVFLECVQDMDHENMFWYRQDPGLGLRLIYFSYDVKMKEKGDIPEGYSVSREKKERFSLILESASTNQTSMYLCASSLEQFANTGELFFGEGSRLTVL.

This chain connects TRBV9 to TRBJ2-6, with D possibly being TRBD1 (5 bases). The germline V and J ends were trimmed by 7 bases and 1 base, with 21 bases remaining between them. This CDR3 spans 18 amino acids. Germline assignment: CDR1 SGDLS and CDR2 YYNGEE. CDR3 sequence (DNA): TGTGCCAGCGCGGACCGGCAGGGATTTTGGTCTGGGGCCAACGTCCTGACTTTC. Translated, it gives CASADRQGFWSGANVLTF.

The chain joins TRBV10-2 to TRBJ2-7, with D tentatively TRBD1 (6 bases). The ends were cut back, 5 bases at V and 0 bases at J, with 11 bases in the middle. The CDR3 consists of 14 residues. Germline assignment: CDR1 WSHSY and CDR2 SAAADI. The CDR3 region has the DNA TGCGCCAGCAGTTTCGACAGGAGCTCCTACGAGCAGTACTTC. It encodes CASSFDRSSYEQYF.

The chain uses TRBV6-1 and TRBJ1-1; D is possibly TRBD1 (5 bases). The V end lost 6 bases, the J end lost 4 bases, and 15 bases lay between the germline ends. Germline assignment: CDR1 MNHNS and CDR2 SASEGT. The CDR3 extends over 14 amino acids. The CDR3 DNA reads TGTGCCAGCAGGGTTGGCAGGGAGTTCACTGAAGCTTTCTTT. It codes for CASRVGREFTEAFF.

The chain links TRBV28 to TRBJ2-7; 8 nucleotides align to TRBD1. The germline V gene has CDR1 MDHEN and CDR2 SYDVKM. The CDR3 extends over 14 amino acids. J was trimmed by 2 bases and V by 5 bases; bases with no gene match: 5. The chain's CDR3 is CASSVRTGPYEQYF. The CDR3, as DNA: TGTGCCAGCAGTGTCAGGACAGGGCCCTACGAGCAGTACTTC.

This clone was seen only a few times. The chain has TRBV19 and TRBJ1-1; a possible D gene is TRBD1 (5 bases). CDR1 and CDR2 from the germline V gene are LNHDA and SQIVND (reference sequence). The CDR3 is 13 amino acids. Trimming cost V 8 bases and J 5 bases, with 15 bases left between them. The CDR3 sequence is CASGRGVETEAFF. CDR3 in DNA: TGTGCCAGTGGTCGAGGGGTGGAAACTGAAGCTTTCTTT.

The rearrangement uses TRBV27 and TRBJ2-3; no clear D gene. The CDR3 totals 16 residues. V lost 6 bases and J 0 bases, leaving 16 bases between the germline ends. Looked up from germline, CDR1 is MNHEY and CDR2 is SMNVEV (reference sequence). CDR3 residues: CASRPETALSTDTQYF. CDR3 bases: TGTGCCAGCAGACCAGAAACCGCCCTTAGCACAGATACGCAGTATTTT.

V is TRBV7-2 and J is TRBJ2-7; the match to TRBD1 covers 8 bases. The V and J ends lost 5 bases and 5 bases, in that order; junction bases with no gene match: 5. This CDR3 has 13 amino acids. Germline values: CDR1 SGHTA, CDR2 FQGNSA. For the CDR3, the DNA is TGTGCCAGCAGCGCCTGGACAGGGAACGAGCAGTACTTC. Amino acid sequence: CASSAWTGNEQYF.

The rearrangement joins TRBV5-1 to TRBJ2-2; 7 bases agree with TRBD1. Looked up from germline, CDR1 is SGHRS and CDR2 is YFSETQ. The CDR3 length is 15 residues. With 0 bases clipped from V and 5 bases from J, the junction kept 4 bases outside the gene matches. Written as DNA, the CDR3 is TGCGCCAGCAGCTTGGGGACAGGTCCTACCGGGGAGCTGTTTTTT. It translates to CASSLGTGPTGELFF.

The chain recombines TRBV2 with TRBJ1-2, with TRBD1 as a possible D gene (6 bases). The CDR3 contains 13 residues. The germline CDR1 and CDR2 sequences are SNHLY and FYNNEI. V lost 9 bases and J lost 6, with 17 bases in between. The CDR3 DNA is TGTGCCAGTCTTCTGGGGGCGGTTGATGGCTACACCTTC. It encodes CASLLGAVDGYTF.

The chain has TRBV6-5 and TRBJ2-1; no reliable D call. Germline values: CDR1 MNHEY, CDR2 SVGAGI. V was cut by 2 bases and J by 7 bases, with 3 bases left in between. CDR3 length equals 11 residues. The CDR3 loop is CASSYGNEQFF. CDR3 DNA: TGTGCCAGCAGTTACGGAAATGAGCAGTTCTTC.

The chain couples TRBV13 to TRBJ2-7, with TRBD1 identical over 9 bases. The CDR3 loop spans 15 amino acids. Germline values: CDR1 PRHDT, CDR2 FYEKMQ (reference sequence). V shed 5 bases, J shed 3 bases, and the junction held 8 bases outside the gene matches. CDR3 amino acids: CASSPAGQGLYEQYF. In DNA, the CDR3 is TGTGCCAGCAGCCCCGCCGGACAGGGGCTCTACGAGCAGTACTTC.

The chain uses TRBV6-6 and TRBJ2-7; the match to TRBD1 covers 11 bases. In germline, CDR1 is MNHNY, CDR2 SVGAGI (reference sequence). CDR3 length: 15 amino acids. Losses at the gene ends were 2 bases for V and 5 bases for J; bases not matched to a gene: 5. CDR3 protein: CASSYRDRGSHEQYF. CDR3 DNA: TGTGCCAGCAGTTACCGGGACAGGGGGAGCCACGAGCAGTACTTC.

The rearrangement joins TRBV27 to TRBJ2-7; the D call may be TRBD1 or TRBD2 (5 bases each). CDR3 length: 15 amino acids. Deletions cut 6 bases from V and 0 bases from J, with 15 bases between. Germline V gives CDR1 MNHEY, CDR2 SMNVEV (reference sequence). The CDR3 loop is CASRPGTAISYEQYF. Written as DNA, the CDR3 is TGTGCCAGCAGACCCGGGACCGCAATCTCCTACGAGCAGTACTTC.

The chain combines TRBV29-1 with TRBJ2-1; 7 bases are shared with TRBD2. Germline V lookup: CDR1 SQVTM, CDR2 ANQGSEA. V trimming: 4 bases; J trimming: 6 bases; junction bases outside the gene matches: 12. This CDR3 region has 15 residues. The CDR3 sequence is CSVASSASGLNEQFF. CDR3 nucleotide sequence: TGCAGCGTTGCGAGTTCGGCTAGCGGACTCAATGAGCAGTTCTTC.

The chain carries TRBV27 and TRBJ1-2; 9 bases map to TRBD1. With V trimmed by 5 bases and J by 5 bases, 9 bases remained unmatched. Looked up from germline, CDR1 is MNHEY and CDR2 is SMNVEV (reference sequence). This CDR3 is 15 amino acids long. The CDR3 spells CASSSRTGDRYGYTF. CDR3 coding DNA: TGTGCCAGCAGTAGTAGGACAGGGGACAGGTATGGCTACACCTTC.

V and J are TRBV5-1 and TRBJ2-6; possible D gene TRBD2, 5 bases. The V and J ends lost 1 base and 1 base respectively, with 9 bases between them. This CDR3 contains 16 residues. Germline V gene sequence: CDR1 SGHRS, CDR2 YFSETQ. The CDR3 DNA follows: TGCGCCAGCAGCTTGAGAGGGCTATCTGGGGCCAACGTCCTGACTTTC. Translated: CASSLRGLSGANVLTF.

The chain is built from TRBV6-5 and TRBJ1-1; D unresolved. The CDR3 contains 13 residues. Germline lookup yields CDR1 MNHEY and CDR2 SVGAGI. V lost 7 bases, J lost 3 bases, and 12 bases lay in between. CDR3 sequence reads: CASISRAYTEAFF. The CDR3 DNA is TGTGCCAGCATCTCAAGGGCCTACACTGAAGCTTTCTTT.

The CDR3 bases are TGTGCCAGCAGGCGTGGGGGCCCCCTCCACTTT. Translating gives CASRRGGPLHF. The chain joins TRBV27 to TRBJ1-6, with D possibly TRBD1 on 6 matching bases. Germline V gene data show CDR1 as MNHEY and CDR2 as SMNVEV (reference sequence). CDR3 length: 11 residues. Trimming pared 6 bases from V and 13 bases from J, leaving 10 bases between.

This rearrangement joins TRBV6-1 to TRBJ1-1; 8 bases map to TRBD1. Germline V gene lookup returns CDR1 MNHNS and CDR2 SASEGT. The CDR3 extends over 15 amino acids. J gave up 3 bases and V 4 bases, and 7 bases lay outside the gene matches. DNA for the CDR3: TGTGCCAGCAGTGGCTGGACAGGGAGGGACACTGAAGCTTTCTTT. Translated: CASSGWTGRDTEAFF.

This rearrangement joins TRBV27 to TRBJ1-1, with no clear D. Deletions cut 4 bases from V and 8 bases from J, with 14 bases between. Per germline, CDR1 MNHEY and CDR2 SMNVEV (reference sequence). The CDR3 has 13 residues. CDR3 nucleotide sequence: TGTGCCAGCAGTTACTTTGATCGTAAGGAAGCTTTCTTT. It specifies CASSYFDRKEAFF.

This clone was recorded only once. The J gene is TRBJ2-1, the V gene TRBV9; D ambiguous. The CDR3 runs to 15 residues. The V and J ends lost 0 bases and 7 bases respectively, with 14 bases between them. Germline assignment: CDR1 SGDLS and CDR2 YYNGEE. The CDR3 loop reads CASSVENSLRNEQFF. The CDR3 DNA sequence: TGTGCCAGCAGCGTAGAGAATAGTTTGAGGAATGAGCAGTTCTTC.

CDR3 sequence reads: CASSPSYMAPLHF. DNA for the CDR3: TGTGCCAGCAGCCCCTCGTACATGGCGCCCCTCCACTTT. The chain couples TRBV11-2 to TRBJ1-6; D remains ambiguous. Germline V gene sequence: CDR1 SGHAT, CDR2 FQNNGV. The CDR3 runs 13 residues. V was trimmed by 5 bases and J by 13 bases, leaving 15 bases between them.